This passage covers 26 T cell receptor beta chains from one sample sequenced in a study of coeliac disease. Notes on the study in general: In active celiac disease, intraepithelial and lamina propria TRB and TRG repertoires were less clonal than controls.

These TCRs' antigens remain unknown. Produced via immunoSEQ multiplex PCR; TCRdb's table is partial and in-frame only. The sample holds approximately 6,700 clones; 65% to 80% are singletons and the top ten take more than 3.5%. Input material: lamina propria lymphocytes from the gut. These receptors originate from a woman between 18 and 29 years old with active celiac disease.

V usage is TRBV10-3 and J usage is TRBJ1-1; a weak D match, TRBD1 (6 bases). Germline V gene data show CDR1 as ENHRY and CDR2 as SYGVKD. The CDR3 is 16 amino acids. V was trimmed by 2 bases and J by 0 bases, leaving 13 bases between them. In DNA, the CDR3 is TGTGCCATCAGTGAGAGGGGGGGCCCCTTGAACACTGAAGCTTTCTTT. It is translated as CAISERGGPLNTEAFF.

The chain has TRBV28 and TRBJ1-2; TRBD1 matches 7 bases. The CDR3 covers 15 residues. V dropped 5 bases and J dropped 4; count of bases not matched to a gene: 10. Germline V gene lookup returns CDR1 MDHEN and CDR2 SYDVKM. The DNA for the CDR3 is TGTGCCAGCAGTCCACTGGGCAGGGGGGCCTATGGCTACACCTTC. Translated: CASSPLGRGAYGYTF.

The V gene is TRBV25-1, the J gene TRBJ1-2; 10 nucleotides agree with TRBD1. V shed 1 base and J 5 bases; nucleotides not matched to a gene: 4. Germline-derived CDR1 and CDR2 are MGHDK and SYGVNS. This CDR3 contains 15 residues. Written as DNA, the CDR3 is TGTGCCAGCAGTGAATCCGGGACAGGGGATTATGGCTACACCTTC. Translation: CASSESGTGDYGYTF.

The chain is built from TRBV13 and TRBJ1-2; 8 positions agree with TRBD1. The CDR3 contains 16 residues. Germline CDR1 reads PRHDT; CDR2 reads FYEKMQ (reference sequence). V dropped 5 bases and J dropped 4; count of bases not matched to a gene: 12. The CDR3 loop is CASSLTPTGGFYGYTF. CDR3 coding DNA: TGTGCCAGCAGCCTAACCCCAACAGGGGGTTTCTATGGCTACACCTTC. Full variable domain (remainder filled in from reference TRBV13 and TRBJ1-2): AAGVIQSPRHLIKEKRETATLKCYPIPRHDTVYWYQQGPGQDPQFLISFYEKMQSDKGSIPDRFSAQQFSDYHSELNMSSLELGDSALYFCASSLTPTGGFYGYTFGSGTRLTVV.

The V call is TRBV6-1, the J call TRBJ1-2; 7 bases match TRBD1. Germline V gene sequence: CDR1 MNHNS, CDR2 SASEGT. The V segment lost 3 bases and the J segment 3 bases; nucleotides outside the gene matches: 7. The CDR3 length is 15 residues. CDR3 in DNA: TGTGCCAGCAGTGAGGCGGCAGGGGGAGACTATGGCTACACCTTC. Its protein is CASSEAAGGDYGYTF.

The gene calls are TRBV19 and TRBJ2-1, with 10 bases that match TRBD1. Germline V gene data show CDR1 as LNHDA and CDR2 as SQIVND (reference sequence). The J segment lost 7 bases and the V segment lost 3 bases, leaving 6 bases of the junction unmatched. There are 15 residues in the CDR3. This CDR3 is CASSMPGTGANEQFF. The CDR3 DNA is TGTGCCAGTAGTATGCCCGGGACAGGGGCGAATGAGCAGTTCTTC.

The J gene is TRBJ2-2, the V gene TRBV9, with D possibly matching TRBD2 (6 bases). Looked up from germline, CDR1 is SGDLS and CDR2 is YYNGEE. Trimming stripped 2 bases from V and 5 bases from J, with 10 bases between. There are 14 residues in the CDR3. CDR3 in DNA: TGTGCCAGCAGCGTGGACGGAGGGACCGGGGAGCTGTTTTTT. Protein: CASSVDGGTGELFF.

The chain combines TRBV29-1 with TRBJ1-1, with 8 bases that match TRBD1. Germline assignment: CDR1 SQVTM and CDR2 ANQGSEA. Trimming at V came to 4 bases and at J to 8 bases, leaving 6 bases not matched to a gene. CDR3 length: 12 residues. The chain's CDR3 is CSVGQGQGEAFF. DNA of the CDR3: TGCAGCGTTGGACAGGGGCAGGGAGAAGCTTTCTTT.

The chain carries TRBV14 and TRBJ2-7; 10 bases fit TRBD2. This CDR3 is 15 amino acids long. V lost 3 bases and J lost 4; bases outside the gene matches: 6. Germline CDR1 SGHDN, CDR2 FVKESK. The CDR3 region is CASSHSSGGWYEQYF. DNA of the CDR3: TGTGCCAGCAGCCACTCTAGCGGGGGTTGGTACGAGCAGTACTTC.

The V gene is TRBV19, the J gene TRBJ2-3; TRBD2 is a possible D gene (6 bases). Germline-derived CDR1 and CDR2 are LNHDA and SQIVND (reference sequence). Trimming removed 8 bases from V and 3 bases from J, with 12 bases in between. The CDR3 runs 13 residues. CDR3 sequence (DNA): TGTGCCAGTGCGCGGGCGGGAACAGATACGCAGTATTTT. This sequence encodes CASARAGTDTQYF.

V gene TRBV5-4 combines with J gene TRBJ1-2; 8 bases fit TRBD1. Germline loops: CDR1 SGHNT, CDR2 YYREEE (reference sequence). The V and J ends lost 4 bases and 8 bases, in that order; junction bases with no gene match: 7. The CDR3 is made up of 13 amino acids. CDR3 in DNA: TGTGCCAGCAGCCGGACAGGGAAGGGAGGCTACACCTTC. It yields the protein CASSRTGKGGYTF.

The genes are TRBV4-2 and TRBJ2-4, with a weak D call TRBD2 (6 bases). CDR3 size: 15 residues. Trimming took off 0 bases at V and 9 bases at J, with 15 bases between the two ends. The germline V gene encodes CDR1 LGHNA and CDR2 YNFKEQ. Here the CDR3 DNA reads TGTGCCAGCAGCCAAGACGACCGGGAGATTAGCATTCAGTACTTC. Its translation: CASSQDDREISIQYF.

The chain joins TRBV5-1 to TRBJ1-6, with a possible D match to TRBD1 (5 bases). There are 17 residues in the CDR3. Germline V gene lookup returns CDR1 SGHRS and CDR2 YFSETQ. V shed 0 bases and J shed 5 bases, with 15 bases lying between them. CDR3 nucleotides: TGCGCCAGCAGCTTGGGCGGGGCCAATCCTGATAATTCACCCCTCCACTTT. Protein: CASSLGGANPDNSPLHF.

CDR3 loop: CASSTFTPGGHYGYTF. For the CDR3, the DNA is TGTGCCAGCAGTACTTTTACCCCAGGGGGGCACTATGGCTACACCTTC. The chain uses TRBV28 and TRBJ1-2; 7 bases line up with TRBD1. V was clipped by 5 bases and J by 3 bases; unmatched bases: 12. The CDR3 consists of 16 residues. Germline V lookup: CDR1 MDHEN, CDR2 SYDVKM.

V and J are TRBV7-9 and TRBJ1-1; unclear D gene. The V and J ends lost 1 base and 4 bases respectively, with 7 bases between them. The CDR3 consists of 13 residues. CDR1 and CDR2 from the germline V gene are SEHNR and FQNEAQ (reference sequence). The CDR3 bases are TGTGCCAGCAGCTTAGAGGAGGGCACTGAAGCTTTCTTT. As protein: CASSLEEGTEAFF.

The CDR3 DNA is TGTGCCAGCAGCTTGGCTACAGGGGCCGAAAAACTGTTTTTT. Amino acids: CASSLATGAEKLFF. The gene calls are TRBV7-9 and TRBJ1-4; 7 nucleotides line up with TRBD1. CDR3 length: 14 residues. CDR1 is SEHNR and CDR2 is FQNEAQ in the germline V gene (reference sequence). The trim removed 3 bases at V and 8 bases at J, leaving 6 bases unmatched.

The chain joins TRBV7-6 to TRBJ2-3; 8 bases line up with TRBD1. The CDR3 extends over 17 amino acids. CDR1 is SGHVS, CDR2 FNYEAQ, per germline. Trimming removed 0 bases from V and 3 bases from J; junction bases left unmatched: 8. The CDR3, as DNA: TGTGCCAGCAGCTTAGCGCTATCAGGGGGCGGTACAGATACGCAGTATTTT. Its protein is CASSLALSGGGTDTQYF. Looking up the rest from reference TRBV7-6 and TRBJ2-3 gives the full variable domain: GAGVSQSPRYKVTKRGQDVALRCDPISGHVSLYWYRQALGQGPEFLTYFNYEAQQDKSGLPNDRFSAERPEGSISTLTIQRTEQRDSAMYRCASSLALSGGGTDTQYFGPGTRLTVL.

V usage is TRBV6-6 and J usage is TRBJ2-7, with D unresolved. The V gene's germline CDR1 is MNHNY and CDR2 SVGAGI (reference sequence). The CDR3 is 16 residues long. Trimming shortened V by 2 bases and J by 0 bases, and 14 bases separated the two germline ends. The CDR3 nucleotides are TGTGCCAGCAGTTACGTTCCATTCTCTAGCTCCTACGAGCAGTACTTC. This sequence encodes CASSYVPFSSSYEQYF.

This clone was seen a few times. The chain uses TRBV18 and TRBJ2-7; 7 bases map to TRBD1. Trimming removed 4 bases from V and 2 bases from J; junction bases left unmatched: 11. The CDR3 is 16 amino acids. CDR1 and CDR2 (germline): KGHSH, LQKENI. CDR3 amino acids: CASSRLQGRRAYEQYF. The CDR3 DNA reads TGTGCCAGCTCACGCTTACAGGGGCGCAGAGCCTACGAGCAGTACTTC.

This clone was counted only a few times. This rearrangement joins TRBV6-5 to TRBJ2-1; 10 positions agree with TRBD2. The CDR3 contains 13 residues. V lost 7 bases and J lost 8; bases outside the gene matches: 5. Germline assignment: CDR1 MNHEY and CDR2 SVGAGI. DNA for the CDR3: TGTGCCAGCACGACTAGCGGGCTAGATGAGCAGTTCTTC. Translation gives CASTTSGLDEQFF.

The V gene is TRBV5-6, the J gene TRBJ2-3; 11 bases agree with TRBD2. The CDR3 totals 18 residues. The J segment lost 4 bases and the V segment lost 0 bases, leaving 10 bases of the junction unmatched. Germline CDR1 reads SGHDT; CDR2 reads YYEEEE. The CDR3 DNA follows: TGTGCCAGCAGCTTGGCCATTAGCGGGAGGGCCACCTCAGATACGCAGTATTTT. Its protein product is CASSLAISGRATSDTQYF.

V and J are TRBV15 and TRBJ2-1, with a tentative D call TRBD2 (7 bases). Germline CDR1 and CDR2: LNHNV and YYDKDF (reference sequence). Trimming removed 7 bases from V and 7 bases from J, with 14 bases in between. The CDR3 consists of 13 residues. The CDR3 DNA is TGTGCCACCAAGGGGGGGCACGGAAATGAGCAGTTCTTC. Encoded protein: CATKGGHGNEQFF.

V is TRBV6-6 and J is TRBJ2-7, with 9 bases lining up with TRBD1. Germline values: CDR1 MNHNY, CDR2 SVGAGI (reference sequence). The J segment lost 5 bases and the V segment lost 1 base, leaving 9 bases of the junction unmatched. The CDR3 loop spans 16 amino acids. The CDR3 reads CASSYLTGTGNNEQYF. CDR3 nucleotide sequence: TGTGCCAGCAGTTACTTAACCGGGACAGGGAACAACGAGCAGTACTTC.

The gene calls are TRBV6-1 and TRBJ1-6; TRBD1 might be the D (5 bases). Per the germline V gene, CDR1 is MNHNS and CDR2 is SASEGT. V was cut by 2 bases and J by 14 bases, with 13 bases left in between. This CDR3 contains 13 residues. DNA of the CDR3: TGTGCCAGCAGTGAAATCGCGGGGCTGACCCTCCACTTT. Its translation: CASSEIAGLTLHF.

The chain carries TRBV5-1 and TRBJ2-1, with 11 bases matching TRBD2. Germline values: CDR1 SGHRS, CDR2 YFSETQ. The CDR3 contains 14 residues. V dropped 9 bases and J dropped 3; count of bases not matched to a gene: 5. The DNA for the CDR3 is TGCGCCACCCGACTAGCGGGATTCTACAATGAGCAGTTCTTC. Translation gives CATRLAGFYNEQFF.

The chain couples TRBV5-1 to TRBJ1-4, with TRBD1 identical over 8 bases. After removal of 4 bases from V and 8 bases from J, the junction contained 7 bases not matched to a gene. This CDR3 has 14 amino acids. The germline gives CDR1 SGHRS, CDR2 YFSETQ. DNA of the CDR3: TGCGCCAGCAGCCGAAGACAGGGGCAGGAAAAACTGTTTTTT. Its translation: CASSRRQGQEKLFF. Full variable domain (rest looked up from reference TRBV5-1 and TRBJ1-4): KAGVTQTPRYLIKTRGQQVTLSCSPISGHRSVSWYQQTPGQGLQFLFEYFSETQRNKGNFPGRFSGRQFSNSRSEMNVSTLELGDSALYLCASSRRQGQEKLFFGSGTQLSVL.